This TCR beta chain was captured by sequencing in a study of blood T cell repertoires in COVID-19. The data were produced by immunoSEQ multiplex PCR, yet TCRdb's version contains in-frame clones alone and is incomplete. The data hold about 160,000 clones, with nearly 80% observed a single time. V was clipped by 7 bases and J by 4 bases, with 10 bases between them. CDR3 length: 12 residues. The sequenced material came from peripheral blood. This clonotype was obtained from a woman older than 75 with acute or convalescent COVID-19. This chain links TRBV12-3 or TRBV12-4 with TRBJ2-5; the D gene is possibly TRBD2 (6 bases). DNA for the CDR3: TGTGCCAGCACGGGGGACTCAGAGACCCAGTACTTC. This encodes CASTGDSETQYF.